The rows below give T cell receptor beta chains drawn from one sample of a study of T-cell memory formation after mild COVID-19. In TCRdb, the 5' RACE reads were re-called with MiXCR into one record per CDR3 protein. The data contain 40,000 to 60,000 distinct CDR3 sequences, less than 15% of them singletons. Sample: PBMCs or a T cell subset sorted from them (not recorded which). All receptors come from a man in his late teens or twenties who had mild COVID-19 (a few samples of this study predate the infection). Cell type and time point are not known. Each CDR3 is given with its conserved first and last residue. A D gene is named only where the DNA matches it firmly. Clone size, where shown, is once, few, many, or a class for clones that have expanded.

length: 16
size: few
V: TRBV7-2
D: -
J: TRBJ1-2
CDR3: CASSQRKGSTNYGYTF
DNA: TGTGCCAGCAGCCAGAGGAAGGGCAGTACTAACTATGGCTACACCTTC

length: 14
size: few
V: TRBV20-1
D: -
J: TRBJ2-6
CDR3: CSAIAFSGANVLTF
DNA: TGCAGTGCTATTGCTTTCTCTGGGGCCAACGTCCTGACTTTC

length: 15
size: few
V: TRBV7-6
D: TRBD1
J: TRBJ2-5
CDR3: CASSLFQGDQETQYF
DNA: TGTGCCAGCAGCTTATTCCAGGGGGACCAAGAGACCCAGTACTTC

length: 15
size: -
V: TRBV6-5
D: -
J: TRBJ1-5
CDR3: CASRRVADSNQPQHF
DNA: TGTGCCAGCAGAAGGGTAGCGGATAGCAATCAGCCCCAGCATTTT

length: 15
size: -
V: TRBV7-9
D: -
J: TRBJ2-1
CDR3: CASSLAVGMDNEQFF
DNA: TGTGCCAGCAGCTTAGCGGTGGGGATGGACAATGAGCAGTTCTTC

length: 16
size: many
V: TRBV7-2
D: TRBD1
J: TRBJ1-3
CDR3: CASSQSPGQGGNTIYF
DNA: TGTGCCAGCAGCCAATCTCCGGGACAGGGAGGAAACACCATATATTTT

length: 13
size: many
V: TRBV7-9
D: -
J: TRBJ1-6
CDR3: CASSLQGNTPLHF
DNA: TGTGCCAGCAGCTTACAGGGGAATACACCCCTCCACTTT

length: 14
size: many
V: TRBV5-6
D: TRBD1
J: TRBJ2-3
CDR3: CASSYQGDTDTQYF
DNA: TGTGCCAGCAGCTACCAGGGGGACACAGATACGCAGTATTTT

length: 14
size: few
V: TRBV6-5
D: TRBD2
J: TRBJ2-2
CDR3: CASIPGLEVGELFF
DNA: TGTGCCAGCATTCCGGGACTAGAGGTCGGGGAGCTGTTTTTT

length: 15
size: many
V: TRBV5-1
D: -
J: TRBJ1-2
CDR3: CASSLDGNLNYGYTF
DNA: TGCGCCAGCAGCTTGGACGGGAACCTTAACTATGGCTACACCTTC

length: 14
size: -
V: TRBV29-1
D: -
J: TRBJ2-3
CDR3: CSVVSLLSTDTQYF
DNA: TGCAGCGTTGTCAGCCTCCTGAGCACAGATACGCAGTATTTT

length: 16
size: many
V: TRBV7-2
D: TRBD1
J: TRBJ1-2
CDR3: CASSLGSGQAIYGYTF
DNA: TGTGCCAGCAGCTTAGGCTCGGGACAGGCTATCTATGGCTACACCTTC

length: 15
size: few
V: TRBV3-1
D: TRBD1
J: TRBJ1-1
CDR3: CASSPGQGTNTEAFF
DNA: TGTGCCAGCAGCCCTGGACAGGGGACTAACACTGAAGCTTTCTTT